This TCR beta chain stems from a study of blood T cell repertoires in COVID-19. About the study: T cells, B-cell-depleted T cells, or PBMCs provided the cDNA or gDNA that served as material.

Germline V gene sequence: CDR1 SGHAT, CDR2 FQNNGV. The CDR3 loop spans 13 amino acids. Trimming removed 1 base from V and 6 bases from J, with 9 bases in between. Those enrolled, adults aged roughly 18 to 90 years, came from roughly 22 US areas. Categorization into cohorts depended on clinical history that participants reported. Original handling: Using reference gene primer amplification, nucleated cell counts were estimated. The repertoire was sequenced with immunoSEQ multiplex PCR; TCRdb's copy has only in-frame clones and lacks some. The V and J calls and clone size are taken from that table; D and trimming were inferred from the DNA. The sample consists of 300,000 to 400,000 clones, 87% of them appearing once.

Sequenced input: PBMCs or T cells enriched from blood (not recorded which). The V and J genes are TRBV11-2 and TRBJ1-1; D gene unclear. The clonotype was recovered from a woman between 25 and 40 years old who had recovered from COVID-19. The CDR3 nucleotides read TGTGCCAGCAGCTTAGTGTCTCGGGCTGAAGCTTTCTTT. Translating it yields CASSLVSRAEAFF. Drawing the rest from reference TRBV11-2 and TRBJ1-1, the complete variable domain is EAGVAQSPRYKIIEKRQSVAFWCNPISGHATLYWYQQILGQGPKLLIQFQNNGVVDDSQLPKDRFSAERLKGVDSTLKIQPAKLEDSAVYLCASSLVSRAEAFFGQGTRLTVV.